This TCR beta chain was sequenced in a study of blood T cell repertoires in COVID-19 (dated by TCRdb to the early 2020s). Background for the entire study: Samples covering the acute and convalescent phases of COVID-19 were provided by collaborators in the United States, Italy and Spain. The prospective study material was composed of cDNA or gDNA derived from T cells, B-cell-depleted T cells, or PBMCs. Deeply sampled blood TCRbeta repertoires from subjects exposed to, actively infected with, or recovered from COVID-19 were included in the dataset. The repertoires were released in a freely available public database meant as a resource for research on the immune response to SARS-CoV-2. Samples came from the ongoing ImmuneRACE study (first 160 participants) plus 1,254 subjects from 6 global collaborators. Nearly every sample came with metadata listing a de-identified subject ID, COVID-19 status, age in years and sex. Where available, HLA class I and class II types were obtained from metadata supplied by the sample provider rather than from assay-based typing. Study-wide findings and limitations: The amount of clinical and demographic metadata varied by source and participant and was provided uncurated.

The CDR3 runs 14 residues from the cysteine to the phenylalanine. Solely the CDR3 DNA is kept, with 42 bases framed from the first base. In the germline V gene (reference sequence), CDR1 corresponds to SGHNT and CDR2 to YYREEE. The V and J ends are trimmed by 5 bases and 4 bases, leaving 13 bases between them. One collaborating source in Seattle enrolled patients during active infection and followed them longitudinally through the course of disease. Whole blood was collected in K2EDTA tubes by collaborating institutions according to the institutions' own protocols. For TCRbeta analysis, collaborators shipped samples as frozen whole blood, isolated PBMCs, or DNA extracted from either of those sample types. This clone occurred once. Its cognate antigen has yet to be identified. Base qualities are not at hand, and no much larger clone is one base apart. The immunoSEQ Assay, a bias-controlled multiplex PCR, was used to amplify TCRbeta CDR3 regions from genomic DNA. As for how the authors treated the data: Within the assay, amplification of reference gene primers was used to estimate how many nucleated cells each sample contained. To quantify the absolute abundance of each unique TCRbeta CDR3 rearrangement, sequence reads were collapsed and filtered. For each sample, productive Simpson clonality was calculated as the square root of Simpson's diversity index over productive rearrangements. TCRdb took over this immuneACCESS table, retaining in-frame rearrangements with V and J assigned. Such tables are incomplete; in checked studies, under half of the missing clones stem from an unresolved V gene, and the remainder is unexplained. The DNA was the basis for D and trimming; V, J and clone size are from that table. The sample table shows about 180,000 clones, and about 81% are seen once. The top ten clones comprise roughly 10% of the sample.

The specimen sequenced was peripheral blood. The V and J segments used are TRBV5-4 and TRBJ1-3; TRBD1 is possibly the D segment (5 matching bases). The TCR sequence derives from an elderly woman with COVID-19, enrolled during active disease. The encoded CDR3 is CASSSDSTGNTIYF. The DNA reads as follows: TGTGCCAGCAGTTCCGACAGTACGGGAAACACCATATATTTT.